This TCR beta chain was retrieved from a study of early T cells in non-severe SARS-CoV-2 infection. A single record per CDR3 protein comes from TCRdb applying MiXCR to the 5' RACE reads. The table records roughly 38,000 distinct CDR3 sequences, 5% to 6.5% of them present only once. This clonotype was observed at least ten times. The V end was cut by 1 base, the J end by 0 bases, with 10 bases between. The CDR3 is made up of 16 amino acids. CDR1 LGHNA and CDR2 YNFKEQ come from the germline V gene. This clonotype was obtained from an adult who was a healthcare worker with PCR-confirmed SARS-CoV-2 infection or an uninfected control (not recorded which). Sequences were obtained from whole blood. The chain carries TRBV4-2 and TRBJ1-3; D uncertain. This chain's CDR3 is CASSQVTKSSGNTIYF. CDR3 nucleotides: TGTGCCAGCAGCCAAGTCACAAAGAGCTCTGGAAACACCATATATTTT.